The entry below gives a single T cell receptor (beta chain) sequence along with its context. This sample was taken from a study of blood T cell repertoires in COVID-19. For the study at large: Acute and convalescent COVID-19 specimens originated in the United States, Italy and Spain.

Trimming left V 4 bases short and J 0 bases short, with 9 bases between. This CDR3 contains 14 residues. Germline CDR1 is LGHDT and CDR2 is YNNKEL (reference sequence). Sequencing used immunoSEQ multiplex PCR; TCRdb keeps in-frame clones, though not all of them. The table shows around 100,000 clones, with approximately 84% occurring only once. The chain carries TRBV3-1 (or the pseudogene TRBV3-2) and TRBJ2-5; maybe TRBD2 (6 bases). Material for sequencing was peripheral blood. This receptor was identified in a human donor in a cohort sampled during active COVID-19. CDR3 nucleotides: TGTGCCAGCAGCCGGCAGCGGGACCAAGAGACCCAGTACTTC. It translates to CASSRQRDQETQYF.